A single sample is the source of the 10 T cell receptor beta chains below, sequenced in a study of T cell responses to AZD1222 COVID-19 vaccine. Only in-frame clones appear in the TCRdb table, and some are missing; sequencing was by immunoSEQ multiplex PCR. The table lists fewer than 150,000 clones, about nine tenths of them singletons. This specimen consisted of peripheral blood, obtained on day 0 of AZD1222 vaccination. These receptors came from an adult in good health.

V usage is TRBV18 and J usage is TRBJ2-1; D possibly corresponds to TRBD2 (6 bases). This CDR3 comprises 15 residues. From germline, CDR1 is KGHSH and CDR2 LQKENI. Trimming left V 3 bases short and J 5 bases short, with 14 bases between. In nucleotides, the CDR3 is TGTGCCAGCTCACCGATCCTCCGGGAGAACAATGAGCAGTTCTTC. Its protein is CASSPILRENNEQFF.

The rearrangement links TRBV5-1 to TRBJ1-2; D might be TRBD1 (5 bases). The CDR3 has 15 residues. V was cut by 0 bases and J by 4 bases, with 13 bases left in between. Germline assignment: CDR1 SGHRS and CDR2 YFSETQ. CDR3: CASSLGQGPIYGYTF. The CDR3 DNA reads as TGCGCCAGCAGCTTGGGGCAGGGCCCAATCTATGGCTACACCTTC. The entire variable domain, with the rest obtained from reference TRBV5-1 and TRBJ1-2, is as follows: KAGVTQTPRYLIKTRGQQVTLSCSPISGHRSVSWYQQTPGQGLQFLFEYFSETQRNKGNFPGRFSGRQFSNSRSEMNVSTLELGDSALYLCASSLGQGPIYGYTFGSGTRLTVV.

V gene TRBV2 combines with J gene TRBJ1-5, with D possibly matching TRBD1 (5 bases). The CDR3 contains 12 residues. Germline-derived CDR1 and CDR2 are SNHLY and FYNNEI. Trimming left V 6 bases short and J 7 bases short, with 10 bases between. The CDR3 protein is CASRRDGQPQHF. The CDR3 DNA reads TGTGCCAGCAGGCGGGACGGCCAGCCCCAGCATTTT.

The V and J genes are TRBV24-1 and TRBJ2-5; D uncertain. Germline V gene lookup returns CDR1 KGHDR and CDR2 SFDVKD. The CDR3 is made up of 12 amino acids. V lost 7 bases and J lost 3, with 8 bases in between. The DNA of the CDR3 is TGTGCCACCAGGGGTCCCGAAGAGACCCAGTACTTC. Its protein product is CATRGPEETQYF.

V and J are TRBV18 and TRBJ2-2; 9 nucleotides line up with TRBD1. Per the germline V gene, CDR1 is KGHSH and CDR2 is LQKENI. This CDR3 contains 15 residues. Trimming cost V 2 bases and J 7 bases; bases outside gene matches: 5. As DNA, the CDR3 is TGTGCCAGCTCACCAATGCGGGGACAGGGCGGGGAGCTGTTTTTT. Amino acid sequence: CASSPMRGQGGELFF.

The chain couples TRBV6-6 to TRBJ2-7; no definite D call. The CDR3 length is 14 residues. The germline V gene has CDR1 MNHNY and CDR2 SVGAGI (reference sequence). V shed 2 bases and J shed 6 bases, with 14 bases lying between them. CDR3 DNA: TGTGCCAGCAGTTACGAGACGGGCTCGTTCGAGCAGTACTTC. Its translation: CASSYETGSFEQYF.

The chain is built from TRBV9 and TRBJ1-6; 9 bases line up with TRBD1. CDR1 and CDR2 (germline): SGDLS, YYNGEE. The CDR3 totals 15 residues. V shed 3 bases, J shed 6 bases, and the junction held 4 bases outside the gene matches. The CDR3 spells CASSEGQGGNSPLHF. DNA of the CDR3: TGTGCCAGCAGCGAGGGACAGGGAGGTAATTCACCCCTCCACTTT.

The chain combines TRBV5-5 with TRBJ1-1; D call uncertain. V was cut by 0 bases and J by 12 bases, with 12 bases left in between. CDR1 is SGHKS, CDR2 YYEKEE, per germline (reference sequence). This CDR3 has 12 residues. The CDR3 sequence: CASSLVGSVTFF. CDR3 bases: TGTGCCAGCAGCTTGGTGGGCTCAGTTACTTTCTTT.

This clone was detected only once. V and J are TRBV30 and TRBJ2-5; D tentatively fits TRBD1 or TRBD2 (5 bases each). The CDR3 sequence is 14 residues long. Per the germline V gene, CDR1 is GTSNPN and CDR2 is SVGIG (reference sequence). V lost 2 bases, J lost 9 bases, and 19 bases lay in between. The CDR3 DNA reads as TGTGCCTGGAGTCTACGGGACGGGCTGGGGGCCCAGTACTTC. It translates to CAWSLRDGLGAQYF.

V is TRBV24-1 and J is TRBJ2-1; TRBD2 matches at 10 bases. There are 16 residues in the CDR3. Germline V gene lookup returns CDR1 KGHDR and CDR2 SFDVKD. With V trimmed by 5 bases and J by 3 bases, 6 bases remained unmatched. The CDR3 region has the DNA TGTGCCACCAGTGGCGGACTAGCGGAGATCTACAATGAGCAGTTCTTC. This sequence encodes CATSGGLAEIYNEQFF.